This T cell receptor beta chain was identified during a study of blood T cell repertoires in COVID-19. Study background: From T cells, B-cell-depleted T cells, or PBMCs came the material, which was cDNA or gDNA.

V lost 1 base and J lost 12, with 12 bases in between. This CDR3 is 12 amino acids long. As originally analysed: Amplification of reference gene primers provided the estimated nucleated cell counts. Produced via immunoSEQ multiplex PCR; TCRdb's table is partial and in-frame only. Clone size and the V and J calls come from that table; the DNA yielded D and trimming. The sample carries around 220,000 clones, 80% recorded once. This TCR came from a woman aged 40 to 55 with acute COVID-19. The source material was PBMCs or T cells enriched from blood (not recorded which). The chain employs TRBV12-3 or TRBV12-4 and TRBJ1-1, with D tentatively TRBD1 (6 bases). In DNA form, the CDR3 reads TGTGCCAGCAGTTTAGAAAACAGGGCAACTTTCTTT. As protein: CASSLENRATFF.